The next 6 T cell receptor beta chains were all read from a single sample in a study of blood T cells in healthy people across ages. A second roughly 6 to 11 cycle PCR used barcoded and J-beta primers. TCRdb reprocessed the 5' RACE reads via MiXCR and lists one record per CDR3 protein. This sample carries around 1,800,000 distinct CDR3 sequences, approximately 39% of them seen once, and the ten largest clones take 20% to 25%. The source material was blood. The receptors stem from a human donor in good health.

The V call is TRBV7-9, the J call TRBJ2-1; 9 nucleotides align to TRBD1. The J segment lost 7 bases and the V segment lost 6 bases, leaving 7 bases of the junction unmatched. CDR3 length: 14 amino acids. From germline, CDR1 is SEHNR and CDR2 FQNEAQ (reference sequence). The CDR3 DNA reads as TGTGCCAGCAGTAGGGACAGGGCTTCAAATGAGCAGTTCTTC. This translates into CASSRDRASNEQFF.

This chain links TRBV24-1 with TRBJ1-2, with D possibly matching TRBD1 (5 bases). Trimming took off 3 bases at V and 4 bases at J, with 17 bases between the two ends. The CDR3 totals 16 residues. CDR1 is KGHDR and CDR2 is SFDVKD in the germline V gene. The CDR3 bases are TGTGCCACCAGTGATAAGACCGCAGGGAGTGGCTATGGCTACACCTTC. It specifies CATSDKTAGSGYGYTF.

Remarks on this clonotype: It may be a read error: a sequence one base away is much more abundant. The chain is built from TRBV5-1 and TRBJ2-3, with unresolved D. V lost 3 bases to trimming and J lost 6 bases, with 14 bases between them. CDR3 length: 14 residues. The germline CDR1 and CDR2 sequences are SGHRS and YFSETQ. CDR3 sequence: CASSWLGSSDTQYF. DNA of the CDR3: TGCGCCAGCAGCTGGTTAGGCTCGTCGGATACGCAGTATTTT.

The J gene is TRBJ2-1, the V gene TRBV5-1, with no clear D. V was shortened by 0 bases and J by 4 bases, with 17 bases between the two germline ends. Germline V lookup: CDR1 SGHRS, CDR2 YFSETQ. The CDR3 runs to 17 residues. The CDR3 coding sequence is TGCGCCAGCAGCTTGGAGGTGAGCCACTCCCTTTACAATGAGCAGTTCTTC. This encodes CASSLEVSHSLYNEQFF.

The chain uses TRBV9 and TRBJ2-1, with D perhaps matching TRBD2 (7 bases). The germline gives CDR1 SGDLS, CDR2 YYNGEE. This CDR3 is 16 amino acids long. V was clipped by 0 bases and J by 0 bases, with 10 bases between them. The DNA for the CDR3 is TGTGCCAGCAGCGTAGTGGGGGGGCCCTCCTACAATGAGCAGTTCTTC. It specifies CASSVVGGPSYNEQFF.

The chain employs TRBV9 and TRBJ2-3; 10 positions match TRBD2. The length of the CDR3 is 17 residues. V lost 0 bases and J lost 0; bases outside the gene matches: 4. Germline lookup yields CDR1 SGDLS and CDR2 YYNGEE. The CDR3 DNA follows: TGTGCCAGCAGCGTAGCAGAGCGGGGGGGCAGCACAGATACGCAGTATTTT. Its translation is CASSVAERGGSTDTQYF.